This T cell receptor beta chain was recovered during a study of blood T cell repertoires in COVID-19. Study background: Acute and convalescent COVID-19 specimens originated in the United States, Italy and Spain. Sources were T cells, B-cell-depleted T cells, or PBMCs; the material itself was cDNA or gDNA.

Original analysis: Reference gene primer amplification yielded estimated nucleated cell counts. Assay used: immunoSEQ multiplex PCR; TCRdb lists only in-frame clones, some missing. V, J and clone size derive from that table, while D and trimming were established from the DNA sequence. Of approximately 270,000 clones in the sample, about 89% were seen once. The CDR3 spans 14 residues. Germline trimming cut 6 bases from V and 7 bases from J; bases unmatched to any gene: 9. CDR1 is MNHEY and CDR2 is SVGAGI in the germline V gene. The sequenced material came from peripheral blood. The sequence was collected from a man in his fifties with acute or convalescent COVID-19. J is TRBJ1-5 and V is TRBV6-5, with 7 bases that match TRBD1. In nucleotides, the CDR3 is TGTGCCAGCAGCCGCAGACAGGGTGACCAGCCCCAGCATTTT. This codes for CASSRRQGDQPQHF.